The 26 T cell receptor beta chains given below trace back to one sample, sequenced in a study of cytomegalovirus exposure and HLA in healthy donors. PCR used 60 Vbeta primers and 13 Jbeta primers. Generated by immunoSEQ multiplex PCR, the TCRdb table keeps only in-frame clones and is missing some. The repertoire holds over 200,000 clones, with 70% to 85% as singletons. Sequenced input: PBMCs. The receptors derive from a woman aged 40 to 50 in good health and CMV-seronegative.

The rearrangement joins TRBV5-6 to TRBJ2-5, with 8 bases lining up with TRBD2. Germline values: CDR1 SGHDT, CDR2 YYEEEE. This CDR3 has 17 residues. The J segment lost 1 base and the V segment lost 0 bases, leaving 8 bases of the junction unmatched. The CDR3 here is CASSLGLRGALQETQYF. The CDR3 DNA follows: TGTGCCAGCAGCTTGGGTTTGCGGGGGGCCCTCCAAGAGACCCAGTACTTC.

The CDR3 sequence: CASSTPWGGGGTF. The CDR3 DNA reads as TGTGCCAGCAGCACCCCCTGGGGGGGCGGAGGCACCTTC. The chain carries TRBV11-2 and TRBJ1-2; tentative D call: TRBD1 (6 bases). The germline V and J ends were trimmed by 5 bases and 13 bases, with 20 bases remaining between them. Germline lookup yields CDR1 SGHAT and CDR2 FQNNGV. This CDR3 region has 13 residues.

The gene calls are TRBV6-5 and TRBJ2-5; 7 nucleotides match TRBD1. There are 14 residues in the CDR3. The ends lost 6 bases at V and 1 base at J; junction bases unmatched: 5. Germline values: CDR1 MNHEY, CDR2 SVGAGI. The CDR3, as DNA: TGTGCCAGCAGCCCGGGACAGAGCCAAGAGACCCAGTACTTC. As protein: CASSPGQSQETQYF.

The rearrangement joins TRBV5-1 to TRBJ1-4, with 7 nucleotides matching TRBD1. The CDR3 is 15 residues long. V lost 0 bases to trimming and J lost 3 bases; unmatched junction nucleotides: 2. Per germline, CDR1 SGHRS and CDR2 YFSETQ. CDR3 sequence: CASSLAQGANEKLFF. As DNA, the CDR3 is TGCGCCAGCAGCTTGGCGCAGGGGGCTAATGAAAAACTGTTTTTT.

The chain combines TRBV7-9 with TRBJ2-3; D remains unclear. V was pared by 3 bases and J by 6 bases, with 13 bases between. CDR3 length equals 14 residues. CDR1 is SEHNR and CDR2 is FQNEAQ in the germline V gene (reference sequence). CDR3 loop: CASSLVSAADTQYF. The CDR3 DNA is TGTGCCAGCAGCTTGGTGTCTGCGGCTGATACGCAGTATTTT.

The CDR3, as DNA: TGCAGCGTTGAACGGGCGGGAGATACGCAGTATTTT. Its protein product is CSVERAGDTQYF. The gene calls are TRBV29-1 and TRBJ2-3; D is perhaps TRBD2 (5 bases). Trimming took 2 bases from V and 5 from J, leaving 8 bases between them. The V gene's germline CDR1 is SQVTM and CDR2 ANQGSEA. CDR3 size: 12 residues.

The sample holds one count of this clone. The J gene is TRBJ2-7, the V gene TRBV5-1; TRBD1 matches 10 bases. Germline trimming cut 3 bases from V and 1 base from J; bases unmatched to any gene: 4. This CDR3 comprises 15 residues. From germline, CDR1 is SGHRS and CDR2 YFSETQ. CDR3 amino acids: CASSWTGGPSYEQYF. For the CDR3, the DNA is TGCGCCAGCAGCTGGACAGGGGGGCCTTCCTACGAGCAGTACTTC.

V usage is TRBV30 and J usage is TRBJ1-1, with D tentatively TRBD1 (6 bases). The CDR3 runs to 13 residues. V lost 0 bases and J lost 2, with 7 bases in between. Per germline, CDR1 GTSNPN and CDR2 SVGIG (reference sequence). DNA for the CDR3: TGTGCCTGGAGTGTGGACAGTAACACTGAAGCTTTCTTT. It codes for CAWSVDSNTEAFF.

In this sample, this clone turned up once. The rearrangement links TRBV15 to TRBJ1-6; D call uncertain. The CDR3 contains 15 residues. Trimming removed 0 bases from V and 9 bases from J, with 12 bases in between. From germline, CDR1 is LNHNV and CDR2 YYDKDF (reference sequence). The CDR3 DNA is TGTGCCACCAGCAGAGAAACTACTTTAGGTTCACCCCTCCACTTT. Amino acid sequence: CATSRETTLGSPLHF.

The count of this clone is one. The chain has TRBV2 and TRBJ2-1, with 7 bases matching TRBD2. CDR3 length equals 13 residues. Trimming at V came to 3 bases and at J to 8 bases, leaving 4 bases not matched to a gene. In germline, CDR1 is SNHLY, CDR2 FYNNEI. CDR3 sequence: CASSEIGRDEQFF. CDR3 sequence (DNA): TGTGCCAGCAGTGAGATAGGGAGGGATGAGCAGTTCTTC.

This clone was seen a single time. The V call is TRBV19, the J call TRBJ2-7; 11 bases align to TRBD2. V dropped 10 bases and J dropped 5; count of bases not matched to a gene: 4. Germline loops: CDR1 LNHDA, CDR2 SQIVND (reference sequence). CDR3 length: 12 amino acids. This chain's CDR3 is CATGTSGHEQYF. The CDR3 coding sequence is TGTGCCACTGGGACTAGCGGCCACGAGCAGTACTTC.

This clone showed up just a few times. The chain recombines TRBV5-6 with TRBJ2-7; 8 nucleotides match TRBD2. This CDR3 comprises 14 residues. In germline, CDR1 is SGHDT, CDR2 YYEEEE. Trimming cost V 4 bases and J 2 bases; bases outside gene matches: 5. The CDR3, as DNA: TGTGCCAGCAGCAACCGGGGGGGCCCCTACGAGCAGTACTTC. It is translated as CASSNRGGPYEQYF. Filled out from reference TRBV5-6 and TRBJ2-7, the complete variable domain reads DAGVTQSPTHLIKTRGQQVTLRCSPKSGHDTVSWYQQALGQGPQFIFQYYEEEERQRGNFPDRFSGHQFPNYSSELNVNALLLGDSALYLCASSNRGGPYEQYFGPGTRLTVT.

This chain connects TRBV4-3 to TRBJ2-7; 8 bases match TRBD1. This CDR3 has 14 amino acids. Looked up from germline, CDR1 is LGHNA and CDR2 is YSLEER. The junction had 6 bases not matched to a gene; V was cut back by 3 bases and J by 5 bases. CDR3 residues: CASSHRQGIDEQYF. The CDR3 nucleotides are TGCGCCAGCAGCCACAGACAGGGGATCGACGAGCAGTACTTC.

This clone was seen only once. The chain uses TRBV18 and TRBJ1-1; 7 positions match TRBD1. The CDR3 contains 16 residues. The germline CDR1 and CDR2 sequences are KGHSH and LQKENI. V lost 0 bases to trimming and J lost 5 bases; unmatched junction nucleotides: 9. The CDR3 spells CASSPPLGTELTEAFF. In DNA, the CDR3 is TGTGCCAGCTCACCACCACTCGGGACAGAACTTACTGAAGCTTTCTTT.

The V call is TRBV13, the J call TRBJ2-1, with TRBD2 matching over 7 bases. This CDR3 region has 14 residues. Germline V gene data show CDR1 as PRHDT and CDR2 as FYEKMQ (reference sequence). J was trimmed by 5 bases and V by 5 bases; bases with no gene match: 6. The CDR3 spells CASSSGVLNNEQFF. For the CDR3, the DNA is TGTGCCAGCAGCAGCGGGGTCCTGAACAATGAGCAGTTCTTC.

V is TRBV7-2 and J is TRBJ1-2; D possibly corresponds to TRBD1 (5 bases). Per germline, CDR1 SGHTA and CDR2 FQGNSA. Trimming left V 1 base short and J 6 bases short, with 15 bases between. The CDR3 runs 15 residues. CDR3 coding DNA: TGTGCCAGCAGCTTAGGGTTGGACATACGGGATGGCTACACCTTC. Amino acid sequence: CASSLGLDIRDGYTF.

V gene TRBV19 combines with J gene TRBJ2-3, with D unclear. The CDR3 spans 14 residues. Trimming took off 3 bases at V and 2 bases at J, with 9 bases between the two ends. Per germline, CDR1 LNHDA and CDR2 SQIVND (reference sequence). The CDR3 protein is CASSMEWITDTQYF. In nucleotides, the CDR3 is TGTGCCAGTAGTATGGAGTGGATCACAGATACGCAGTATTTT.

The chain recombines TRBV5-6 with TRBJ2-5, with 11 bases lining up with TRBD1. The ends lost 3 bases at V and 5 bases at J; junction bases unmatched: 3. The CDR3 consists of 14 residues. Germline V gene sequence: CDR1 SGHDT, CDR2 YYEEEE. Here the CDR3 DNA reads TGTGCCAGCAGCTCGGGACAGGGGGGCGAGACCCAGTACTTC. This sequence encodes CASSSGQGGETQYF.

This clone has only a few counts. The CDR3 sequence is CSVEDTQGGLAGYEQYF. In DNA, the CDR3 is TGCAGCGTTGAAGATACCCAGGGGGGACTAGCGGGATACGAGCAGTACTTC. V and J are TRBV29-1 and TRBJ2-7; 13 bases are shared with TRBD2. CDR3 length: 17 residues. CDR1 is SQVTM and CDR2 is ANQGSEA in the germline V gene. J lost 4 bases, V lost 0 bases, and 9 bases had no gene match.

The table lists this clone with a count of one. CDR3 residues: CASSPPGRGNGNTIYF. The CDR3 DNA reads TGTGCCAGCTCACCACCGGGCAGGGGGAATGGAAACACCATATATTTT. The genes are TRBV18 and TRBJ1-3, with 7 bases identical to TRBD1. The V and J ends lost 0 bases and 3 bases, in that order; junction bases with no gene match: 5. There are 16 residues in the CDR3. CDR1 and CDR2 from the germline V gene are KGHSH and LQKENI.

The chain couples TRBV18 to TRBJ1-1; TRBD1 is a possible D gene (5 bases). The ends were cut back, 1 base at V and 5 bases at J, with 14 bases in the middle. CDR1 and CDR2 (germline): KGHSH, LQKENI. The CDR3 is 15 amino acids. CDR3 DNA sequence: TGTGCCAGCTCACCACGGGAGGGACCGGGAACTGAAGCTTTCTTT. It codes for CASSPREGPGTEAFF. Looking up the rest from reference TRBV18 and TRBJ1-1 gives the full variable domain: NAGVMQNPRHLVRRRGQEARLRCSPMKGHSHVYWYRQLPEEGLKFMVYLQKENIIDESGMPKERFSAEFPKEGPSILRIQQVVRGDSAAYFCASSPREGPGTEAFFGQGTRLTVV.

For this clone: The junction differs from germline at one of its ends, possibly a read error. V and J are TRBV4-3 and TRBJ1-1, with D perhaps matching TRBD1 (6 bases). Germline CDR1 is LGHNA and CDR2 is YSLEER. CDR3 length equals 18 residues. The CDR3, as DNA: TGCGCCAGCAGCCAAGGCGCCGTCTTCAGGGACAAGAACCCTGAAGCTTTCTTT. It encodes CASSQGAVFRDKNPEAFF.

This clone is a singleton in its sample. The J gene is TRBJ2-7, the V gene TRBV7-9; D unresolved. This CDR3 comprises 12 residues. V dropped 5 bases and J dropped 5 bases, with 10 bases sitting between them. Germline V gene data show CDR1 as SEHNR and CDR2 as FQNEAQ (reference sequence). CDR3 sequence: CASSAEIDEQYF. The CDR3 nucleotides are TGTGCCAGCAGCGCCGAGATAGACGAGCAGTACTTC.

The V gene is TRBV10-3, the J gene TRBJ1-1; 9 positions agree with TRBD1. Germline CDR1 reads ENHRY; CDR2 reads SYGVKD. V gave up 9 bases and J gave up 0 bases; unmatched junction bases: 5. CDR3 length: 14 residues. The CDR3 here is CAIQGAGMNTEAFF. CDR3 DNA: TGTGCCATACAGGGGGCCGGGATGAACACTGAAGCTTTCTTT.

The rearrangement links TRBV7-9 to TRBJ1-2; D ambiguous. V gave up 5 bases and J gave up 6 bases, with 10 bases separating them. This CDR3 spans 12 amino acids. Germline CDR1 is SEHNR and CDR2 is FQNEAQ (reference sequence). CDR3 amino acids: CASSVQVDGYTF. CDR3 bases: TGTGCCAGCAGCGTCCAGGTAGATGGCTACACCTTC.

V gene TRBV2 combines with J gene TRBJ2-6; 12 nucleotides agree with TRBD1. Unmatched junction bases numbered 11, after V lost 7 bases and J lost 13 bases. Germline values: CDR1 SNHLY, CDR2 FYNNEI. The CDR3 contains 15 residues. CDR3: CASTGRDRGQEVLTF. Here the CDR3 DNA reads TGTGCCAGCACTGGAAGGGACAGGGGGCAGGAGGTCCTGACTTTC.